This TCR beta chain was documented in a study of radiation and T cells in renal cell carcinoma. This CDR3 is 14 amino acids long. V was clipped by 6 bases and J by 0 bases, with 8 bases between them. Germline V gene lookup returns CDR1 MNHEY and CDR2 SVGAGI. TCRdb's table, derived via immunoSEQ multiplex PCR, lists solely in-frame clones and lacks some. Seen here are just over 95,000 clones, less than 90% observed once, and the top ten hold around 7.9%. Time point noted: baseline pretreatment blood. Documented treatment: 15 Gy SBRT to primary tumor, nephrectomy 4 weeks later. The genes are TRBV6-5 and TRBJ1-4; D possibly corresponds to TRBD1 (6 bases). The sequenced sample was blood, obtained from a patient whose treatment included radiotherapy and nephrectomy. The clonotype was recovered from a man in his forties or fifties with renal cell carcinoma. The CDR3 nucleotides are TGTGCCAGCAGGGACAGTCCAACTAATGAAAAACTGTTTTTT. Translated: CASRDSPTNEKLFF.